A single sample gave rise to the 23 T cell receptor beta chains below, sequenced in a study of T-cell memory formation after mild COVID-19. TCRdb reanalysed the 5' RACE reads using MiXCR and keeps one entry per CDR3 protein. The table has some 200,000 distinct CDR3 sequences, about 22% seen once. Sequencing input: PBMCs or a T cell subset sorted from them (not recorded which). The receptors were sampled from an adult woman who had mild COVID-19 (a few samples of this study predate the infection). Cell type and time point are not known.

The table lists this clonotype with a few counts. This chain connects TRBV25-1 to TRBJ2-7; the match to TRBD1 covers 9 bases. Germline V gene sequence: CDR1 MGHDK, CDR2 SYGVNS. The CDR3 loop spans 13 amino acids. V dropped 9 bases and J dropped 5; count of bases not matched to a gene: 8. In nucleotides, the CDR3 is TGTGCCAGTACGGGACAGGGAGTCGACGAGCAGTACTTC. Amino acids: CASTGQGVDEQYF.

There are a few counts of this clonotype. V usage is TRBV7-9 and J usage is TRBJ2-5; D ambiguous. CDR3 length equals 15 residues. Germline-derived CDR1 and CDR2 are SEHNR and FQNEAQ (reference sequence). V dropped 3 bases and J dropped 3 bases, with 14 bases sitting between them. CDR3 amino acids: CASSLARGSEETQYF. CDR3 in DNA: TGTGCCAGCAGCTTGGCTCGCGGCTCGGAAGAGACCCAGTACTTC.

CDR3 coding DNA: TGTGCCAGCAGCCAAGAAGAGGGGACCGGGACTACTGAAGCTTTCTTT. Protein: CASSQEEGTGTTEAFF. V gene TRBV4-2 combines with J gene TRBJ1-1, with TRBD1 as a possible D gene (5 bases). V was shortened by 0 bases and J by 5 bases, with 16 bases between the two germline ends. Germline assignment: CDR1 LGHNA and CDR2 YNFKEQ. This CDR3 is built from 16 residues.

The V and J genes are TRBV7-9 and TRBJ2-7, with 9 positions matching TRBD1. Trimming removed 4 bases from V and 6 bases from J; junction bases left unmatched: 10. The CDR3 is 15 residues long. The V gene's germline CDR1 is SEHNR and CDR2 FQNEAQ (reference sequence). The DNA of the CDR3 is TGTGCCAGCAGCTGGGGACAGGGCCTTTTTGGCGAGCAGTACTTC. It codes for CASSWGQGLFGEQYF.

The chain recombines TRBV7-9 with TRBJ2-7; 7 bases align to TRBD1. V lost 3 bases to trimming and J lost 2 bases; unmatched junction nucleotides: 4. The germline V gene encodes CDR1 SEHNR and CDR2 FQNEAQ (reference sequence). CDR3 length: 14 amino acids. The CDR3 DNA follows: TGTGCCAGCAGCTTCGATCAGGGGGCCTACGAGCAGTACTTC. Translation gives CASSFDQGAYEQYF.

This clonotype was counted a few times. In DNA form, the CDR3 reads TGTGCCTGGAGTGGAGGGGCCGAAGCTTTCTTT. Translating it yields CAWSGGAEAFF. V usage is TRBV30 and J usage is TRBJ1-1; D might be TRBD1 (5 bases). Trimming removed 1 base at V and 8 bases at J, with 8 bases between. The CDR3 loop spans 11 amino acids. Germline lookup yields CDR1 GTSNPN and CDR2 SVGIG (reference sequence).

This clonotype occurred a few times. The V and J genes are TRBV15 and TRBJ1-2; D gene unclear. The V end lost 11 bases, the J end lost 0 bases, and 13 bases lay between the germline ends. CDR1 and CDR2 from the germline V gene are LNHNV and YYDKDF (reference sequence). This CDR3 is 13 amino acids long. In nucleotides, the CDR3 is TGTGCCTCCCGGGGAGATTCTAACTATGGCTACACCTTC. It is translated as CASRGDSNYGYTF.

This clonotype was counted only a few times. The chain couples TRBV27 to TRBJ1-5; D is possibly TRBD1 (5 bases). The CDR3 covers 13 residues. The V end was cut by 5 bases, the J end by 10 bases, with 15 bases between. CDR1 MNHEY and CDR2 SMNVEV come from the germline V gene (reference sequence). The CDR3 spells CASSPTVLDPQHF. The CDR3, as DNA: TGTGCCAGCAGTCCGACAGTGTTGGATCCCCAGCATTTT.

The table lists this clonotype with a few counts. J is TRBJ2-3 and V is TRBV29-1, with D perhaps given as TRBD1 or TRBD2 (5 bases each). The CDR3 contains 13 residues. V shed 3 bases and J shed 5 bases, with 12 bases lying between them. Germline CDR1 and CDR2: SQVTM and ANQGSEA. CDR3 sequence (DNA): TGCAGCGTTGAGGAGAGGGGACGAGATACGCAGTATTTT. This encodes CSVEERGRDTQYF.

The V gene is TRBV11-2, the J gene TRBJ1-2; D might be TRBD1 (5 bases). V dropped 1 base and J dropped 7 bases, with 19 bases sitting between them. This CDR3 spans 16 amino acids. The germline V gene encodes CDR1 SGHAT and CDR2 FQNNGV. The CDR3 loop reads CASSLVGGGFEPGYTF. Written as DNA, the CDR3 is TGTGCCAGCAGCTTAGTGGGTGGGGGTTTCGAACCTGGCTACACCTTC.

The CDR3 nucleotides are TGCGCCAGCAGCCGGGGCGAGAACGAGCAGTACTTC. It translates to CASSRGENEQYF. The chain is built from TRBV5-1 and TRBJ2-7; either TRBD1 or TRBD2 may fit D (5 bases each). With 4 bases removed from V and 5 bases from J, the gap between germline ends came to 10 bases. CDR3 length equals 12 residues. CDR1 SGHRS and CDR2 YFSETQ come from the germline V gene.

J is TRBJ1-1 and V is TRBV6-4, with D maybe TRBD1 (5 bases). V was cut by 2 bases and J by 2 bases, with 6 bases left in between. There are 13 residues in the CDR3. CDR1 is MRHNA and CDR2 is SNTAGT in the germline V gene. DNA for the CDR3: TGTGCCAGCAGTGACCGGGACAACACTGAAGCTTTCTTT. It specifies CASSDRDNTEAFF.

This clonotype occurred a few times. The V and J genes are TRBV7-9 and TRBJ2-1; D is possibly TRBD2 (5 bases). The CDR3 sequence is 13 residues long. The V end lost 8 bases, the J end lost 5 bases, and 13 bases lay between the germline ends. Germline V CDR1 and CDR2: SEHNR, FQNEAQ (reference sequence). The DNA of the CDR3 is TGTGCCAGCCGTTGGTCGGGAAACAATGAGCAGTTCTTC. Its translation is CASRWSGNNEQFF.

This clonotype was picked up a small number of times. The chain joins TRBV20-1 to TRBJ1-5; 11 bases agree with TRBD1. There are 16 residues in the CDR3. V shed 6 bases and J 7 bases; nucleotides not matched to a gene: 14. CDR1 DFQATT and CDR2 SNEGSKA come from the germline V gene (reference sequence). CDR3 coding DNA: TGCAGTGCCCCAGATAATGGACAGGGGGCCCGGCAGCCCCAGCATTTT. It is translated as CSAPDNGQGARQPQHF.

The chain combines TRBV2 with TRBJ2-7; no definite D call. Trimming cost V 8 bases and J 0 bases, with 14 bases left between them. CDR3 size: 14 residues. The germline gives CDR1 SNHLY, CDR2 FYNNEI. CDR3 DNA sequence: TGTGCCAGCGAGGTGGGCGAGAGCTCCTACGAGCAGTACTTC. Translating it yields CASEVGESSYEQYF.

This clonotype turned up a few times. The chain joins TRBV27 to TRBJ1-2, with D possibly being TRBD1 (5 bases). The CDR3 has 14 amino acids. The V gene lost 5 bases and the J gene lost 6 bases, with 16 bases spanning the gap. Germline loops: CDR1 MNHEY, CDR2 SMNVEV (reference sequence). In nucleotides, the CDR3 is TGTGCCAGCAGTCCACAGGATTATACGGATGGCTACACCTTC. Translated, it gives CASSPQDYTDGYTF.

This clonotype occurred a few times. The chain combines TRBV7-9 with TRBJ2-5, with 8 bases identical to TRBD1. Trimming at V came to 4 bases and at J to 6 bases, leaving 7 bases not matched to a gene. CDR1 and CDR2 (germline): SEHNR, FQNEAQ (reference sequence). This CDR3 contains 14 residues. CDR3: CASSSAGGGKTQYF. The CDR3 region has the DNA TGTGCCAGCAGCTCAGCAGGGGGCGGGAAGACCCAGTACTTC.

This clonotype was observed a few times. The chain joins TRBV9 to TRBJ2-1, with a weak D call TRBD1 (6 bases). In germline, CDR1 is SGDLS, CDR2 YYNGEE. This CDR3 contains 16 residues. Trimming removed 4 bases at V and 6 bases at J, with 20 bases between. The CDR3 DNA is TGTGCCAGCAGCACCCACGTCACAGGGCCGGCCAATGAGCAGTTCTTC. This sequence encodes CASSTHVTGPANEQFF.

The chain links TRBV7-6 to TRBJ2-1; D is unresolved. The CDR3 covers 16 residues. Trimming removed 8 bases from V and 6 bases from J, with 23 bases in between. The germline V gene has CDR1 SGHVS and CDR2 FNYEAQ. The CDR3 loop reads CASSRAPDGSINEQFF. The DNA for the CDR3 is TGTGCCAGCTCCCGTGCCCCCGATGGGTCAATCAATGAGCAGTTCTTC.

There are a few counts of this clonotype. The CDR3 is CASASSYNEQFF. CDR3 nucleotides: TGTGCCAGCGCATCCAGCTACAATGAGCAGTTCTTC. The gene calls are TRBV12-3 or TRBV12-4 and TRBJ2-1; the D is unclear. Deletions cut 8 bases from V and 3 bases from J, with 8 bases between. This CDR3 is 12 amino acids long.

The J gene is TRBJ2-1, the V gene TRBV29-1; 8 bases agree with TRBD1. This CDR3 region has 15 residues. V shed 5 bases, J shed 2 bases, and the junction held 8 bases outside the gene matches. CDR1 is SQVTM, CDR2 ANQGSEA, per germline. The CDR3 here is CSVTGQGRPYNEQFF. In nucleotides, the CDR3 is TGCAGCGTTACAGGACAGGGAAGGCCCTACAATGAGCAGTTCTTC.

This clonotype was seen only a few times. The V gene is TRBV4-1, the J gene TRBJ2-3; 11 bases are a match to TRBD2. The germline V gene has CDR1 MGHRA and CDR2 YSYEKL. This CDR3 spans 16 amino acids. V trimming: 1 base; J trimming: 4 bases; junction bases outside the gene matches: 4. The CDR3 DNA follows: TGCGCCAGCAGCCAAGCTCCACTAGCGGGGGCAGATACGCAGTATTTT. Translating it yields CASSQAPLAGADTQYF.

This chain connects TRBV5-6 to TRBJ2-1; no reliable D call. V lost 7 bases and J 7 bases, leaving 12 bases between the germline ends. CDR3 length: 12 residues. Germline-derived CDR1 and CDR2 are SGHDT and YYEEEE. The CDR3 DNA follows: TGTGCCAGCGGCCCAATCAGGAATGAGCAGTTCTTC. Amino acid sequence: CASGPIRNEQFF.